The rows below give T cell receptor beta chains drawn from one sample of a study of human T cells and chemical hapten exposure. TCRdb re-derived calls from the RACE reads in MiXCR, one entry per CDR3 protein. The repertoire includes fewer than 300,000 distinct CDR3 sequences, 8.6% of them detected once, and roughly 2.5% sits in the top ten. The specimen was whole blood, collected in connection with sensitization to the hapten diphenylcyclopropenone (DPC). The source is a middle-aged woman with alopecia areata. Some clones in this sample may be carry-over from other donors' samples. CDR3s include the opening cysteine and the closing phenylalanine or tryptophan. The order of the fields is clone size, CDR3 length, V gene, J gene, D gene, CDR3 protein, CDR3 DNA. A D gene is named only where the DNA matches it firmly. The size entry is marked missing in some rows and otherwise reads once, few, many or a size class.

.	16	TRBV6-5	TRBJ2-7	TRBD1	CASSYSGTGNRYEQYF	TGTGCCAGCAGTTACTCAGGGACAGGGAATCGCTACGAGCAGTACTTC
.	15	TRBV6-5	TRBJ1-1	.	CASSRARQLNTEAFF	TGTGCCAGCAGTCGAGCCAGGCAGCTGAACACTGAAGCTTTCTTT
.	14	TRBV12-3/TRBV12-4	TRBJ1-4	TRBD1	CASSLQGGGEKLFF	TGTGCCAGCAGTTTACAGGGGGGAGGTGAAAAACTGTTTTTT
few	16	TRBV20-1	TRBJ2-1	TRBD2	CSARAGSGGSYNEQFF	TGCAGTGCTAGAGCCGGTAGCGGGGGCTCCTACAATGAGCAGTTCTTC
many	17	TRBV2	TRBJ1-6	.	CASSELGTPTYNSPLHF	TGTGCCAGCAGTGAATTGGGGACACCAACCTATAATTCACCCCTCCACTTT
.	13	TRBV12-3/TRBV12-4	TRBJ2-7	.	CASSPRQAYEQYF	TGTGCCAGCAGTCCCAGACAGGCCTACGAGCAGTACTTC
few	15	TRBV7-2	TRBJ2-7	TRBD1	CASSSVTGGRYEQYF	TGTGCCAGCAGCTCTGTGACAGGGGGCAGGTACGAGCAGTACTTC
once	15	TRBV6-5	TRBJ2-7	TRBD1	CASRRGQGGYYEQYF	TGTGCCAGCAGGAGGGGACAGGGAGGATACTACGAGCAGTACTTC
.	13	TRBV29-1	TRBJ2-1	.	CSVDFDSYNEQFF	TGCAGCGTTGATTTCGACTCCTACAATGAGCAGTTCTTC
many	13	TRBV28	TRBJ2-5	.	CASSFRALSSQYF	TGTGCCAGCAGTTTCCGGGCCCTCTCTTCCCAGTACTTC
few	16	TRBV2	TRBJ1-6	.	CASSVEQSSYNSPLHF	TGTGCCAGCAGTGTCGAACAGAGCTCCTATAATTCACCCCTCCACTTT
many	16	TRBV10-3	TRBJ1-6	.	CAISESVLGGDSPLHF	TGTGCCATCAGTGAGTCGGTCCTGGGGGGGGACTCACCCCTCCACTTT
few	13	TRBV7-2	TRBJ1-2	.	CASSFGRGHGYTF	TGTGCCAGCAGCTTCGGCAGGGGACATGGCTACACCTTC
many	22	TRBV1	TRBJ1-6	.	CTSSQGNTEGLAVDSYNSPLHF	TGCACCAGCAGCCAAGGGAACACGGAGGGGCTCGCTGTCGACTCCTATAATTCACCCCTCCACTTT
.	16	TRBV4-3	TRBJ1-2	TRBD1	CASSQETGGMFNGYTF	TGCGCCAGCAGCCAAGAAACAGGGGGAATGTTCAATGGCTACACCTTC
.	16	TRBV5-1	TRBJ2-1	TRBD2	CASSSFSGPSYNEQFF	TGCGCCAGCAGCTCCTTTAGCGGGCCCTCCTACAATGAGCAGTTCTTC
few	14	TRBV7-8	TRBJ1-4	.	CASSLSETNEKLFF	TGTGCCAGCAGCTTATCGGAAACTAATGAAAAACTGTTTTTT
.	15	TRBV28	TRBJ2-1	TRBD2	CASSFSSGRAGEQFF	TGTGCCAGCAGTTTTAGTAGCGGGAGGGCCGGTGAGCAGTTCTTC
.	16	TRBV3-1	TRBJ2-3	.	CASSLRLGGAGDTQYF	TGTGCCAGCAGCCTCCGGCTGGGGGGGGCCGGAGATACGCAGTATTTT